This passage covers 4 T cell receptor beta chains from one sample sequenced in a study of response to subunit inactivated influenza vaccine. TCRdb re-derived calls from the RT-PCR reads in MiXCR, one entry per CDR3 protein. This repertoire shows around 480,000 distinct CDR3 sequences, about a tenth found once; its top ten account for approximately 12%. The material was PBMCs from blood, obtained 45 days after vaccination. Receptors were obtained from a man aged 50-59 years who received an inactivated influenza vaccine.

This clonotype is a singleton in its sample. The genes are TRBV29-1 and TRBJ2-4; possibly TRBD2 for D (7 bases). Germline CDR1 is SQVTM and CDR2 is ANQGSEA. The V gene lost 5 bases and the J gene lost 1 base, with 12 bases spanning the gap. CDR3 size: 14 residues. The CDR3 spells CSVRGRVAKNIQYF. CDR3 bases: TGCAGCGTTAGGGGGAGGGTGGCCAAAAACATTCAGTACTTC. Full variable domain (outside the CDR3, taken from reference TRBV29-1 and TRBJ2-4): SAVISQKPSRDICQRGTSLTIQCQVDSQVTMMFWYRQQPGQSLTLIATANQGSEATYESGFVIDKFPISRPNLTFSTLTVSNMSPEDSSIYLCSVRGRVAKNIQYFGAGTRLSVL.

This clonotype was detected ten times or more. V usage is TRBV25-1 and J usage is TRBJ1-1, with TRBD1 identical over 7 bases. The length of the CDR3 is 14 residues. The V segment lost 0 bases and the J segment 5 bases; nucleotides outside the gene matches: 3. Germline V CDR1 and CDR2: MGHDK, SYGVNS. CDR3 loop: CASSEYRGSTEAFF. The DNA of the CDR3 is TGTGCCAGCAGTGAATACAGGGGGAGTACTGAAGCTTTCTTT.

This clonotype was picked up a small number of times. The chain is built from TRBV5-1 and TRBJ1-2; D call uncertain. The CDR3 length is 13 residues. Trimming cost V 4 bases and J 4 bases, with 11 bases left between them. Germline-derived CDR1 and CDR2 are SGHRS and YFSETQ. The CDR3 DNA reads TGCGCCAGCAGCCAATCCCAGGTCTATGGCTACACCTTC. Translating gives CASSQSQVYGYTF.

This clonotype occurred a few times. The chain uses TRBV6-2 or TRBV6-3 and TRBJ2-5; D is undetermined. Germline CDR1 and CDR2: MNHEY and SVGEGT. Deletions cut 4 bases from V and 5 bases from J, with 20 bases between. The CDR3 contains 16 residues. CDR3 nucleotides: TGTGCCAGCAGTTCCTACTCGACCTGGGTGGGGGAGACCCAGTACTTC. This sequence encodes CASSSYSTWVGETQYF.